This T cell receptor beta chain originates from a study of CD8 T cells in ankylosing spondylitis. Findings of the study overall: Both synovial fluid and blood in reactive arthritis had previously been reported to carry some motif variants. Characteristic of ankylosing spondylitis blood, it appeared, was a TCR beta motif comprising eight highly homologous variants. The study looked at matched synovial fluid samples from ankylosing spondylitis patients. Disease-linked clones were reported to be significantly enriched there.

V was clipped by 2 bases and J by 0 bases; unmatched bases: 5. The CDR3 is 16 residues long. This clonotype has ten or more counts. Its antigen remains unidentified. MiXCR was run by TCRdb on the 5' RACE reads, yielding one entry per CDR3 protein. The sample contains tens of thousands of distinct CDR3 sequences, about a tenth of which appear only once. The sequence came from a male donor with ankylosing spondylitis or in good health (not recorded which). The chain couples TRBV12-3 or TRBV12-4 to TRBJ2-5, with 8 nucleotides matching TRBD2. Source material: blood, either unsorted or a sorted T cell fraction (not recorded which). CDR3 sequence: CASSLKPSGYQETQYF. The CDR3 DNA sequence: TGTGCCAGCAGTTTAAAGCCTAGCGGGTACCAAGAGACCCAGTACTTC.